This T cell receptor beta chain originates from a study of beta chain features in type 1 diabetes. Looking at the study overall: When patients were set against healthy donors, age, gender and cell yields were similar.

A word on this clone: What it binds is unknown.

Looked up from germline, CDR1 is SGHRS and CDR2 is YFSETQ. This CDR3 region has 14 residues. V shed 7 bases, J shed 2 bases, and the junction held 6 bases outside the gene matches. All of the isolated RNA was reverse transcribed, so expressed TCRB transcripts were sequenced. Sequencing used immunoSEQ multiplex PCR; TCRdb keeps in-frame clones, though not all of them. The sample holds more than 250,000 clones, 20% to 25% seen once. Overall study findings and caveats: There was a moderate but significant shortening of TCRB CDR3s in all four CD4+ subsets of Type 1 diabetes patients. A potential influence of HLA type upon TCRB rearrangement remained unresolved herein.

The sequence derives from a woman in her twenties or thirties with type 1 diabetes. The chain employs TRBV5-1 and TRBJ1-1, with 9 bases matching TRBD1. Sequencing used naive CD4+ T cells from blood. As DNA, the CDR3 is TGCGCCAGCGCCAAAACAGGGGGCAACACTGAAGCTTTCTTT. This codes for CASAKTGGNTEAFF.